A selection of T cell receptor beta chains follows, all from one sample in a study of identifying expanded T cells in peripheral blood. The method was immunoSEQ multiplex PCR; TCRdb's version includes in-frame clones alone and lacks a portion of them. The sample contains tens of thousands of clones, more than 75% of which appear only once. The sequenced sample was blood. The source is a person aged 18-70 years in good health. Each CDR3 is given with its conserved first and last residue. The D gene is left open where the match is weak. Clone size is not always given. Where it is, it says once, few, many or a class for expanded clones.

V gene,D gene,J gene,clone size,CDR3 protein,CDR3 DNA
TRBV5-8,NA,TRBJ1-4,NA,CASSFHRPNEKLFF,TGTGCCAGCAGCTTCCACAGGCCTAATGAAAAACTGTTTTTT
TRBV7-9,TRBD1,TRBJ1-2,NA,CASSSGTGEVRGYTF,TGTGCCAGCAGCTCCGGGACAGGGGAGGTGCGGGGCTACACCTTC
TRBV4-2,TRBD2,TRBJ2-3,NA,CASSQDRGGGPSTDTQYF,TGTGCCAGCAGCCAAGATCGGGGCGGGGGGCCCTCCACAGATACGCAGTATTTT
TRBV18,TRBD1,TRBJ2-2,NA,CASSPQGEGANTGELFF,TGTGCCAGCTCACCACAGGGTGAGGGGGCTAACACCGGGGAGCTGTTTTTT
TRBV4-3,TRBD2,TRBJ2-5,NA,CASSRRGGGETQYF,TGCGCCAGCAGCCGTCGGGGCGGGGGAGAGACCCAGTACTTC
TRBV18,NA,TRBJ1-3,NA,CASVRDFRNTIYF,TGTGCCAGCGTACGGGACTTCAGAAACACCATATATTTT
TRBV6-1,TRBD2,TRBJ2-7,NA,CASSEISGGTYEQYF,TGTGCCAGCAGTGAAATTAGCGGGGGAACCTACGAGCAGTACTTC
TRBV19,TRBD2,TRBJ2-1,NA,CASSDGGFYNEQFF,TGTGCCAGTAGCGACGGGGGGTTCTACAATGAGCAGTTCTTC
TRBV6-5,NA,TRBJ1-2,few,CASSRQYRESYGYTF,TGTGCCAGCAGTCGACAATATAGGGAGTCCTATGGCTACACCTTC
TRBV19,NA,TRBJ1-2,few,CASSIDESRTYGYTF,TGTGCCAGTAGTATAGATGAATCGCGTACCTATGGCTACACCTTC
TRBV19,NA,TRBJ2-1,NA,CASSIYGDGEQFF,TGTGCCAGTAGTATTTATGGGGATGGTGAGCAGTTCTTC
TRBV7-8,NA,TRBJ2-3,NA,CASSLALVRTDTQYF,TGTGCCAGCAGCTTAGCTCTGGTCCGCACAGATACGCAGTATTTT
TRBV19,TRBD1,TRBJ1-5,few,CASTYDRAYQPQHF,TGTGCCAGTACCTACGACAGGGCATATCAGCCCCAGCATTTT
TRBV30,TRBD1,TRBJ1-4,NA,CAWNRDRGGGLNNEKLFF,TGTGCCTGGAACCGGGACAGGGGAGGAGGATTAAACAATGAAAAACTGTTTTTT
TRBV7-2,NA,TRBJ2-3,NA,CASSPVGISTDTQYF,TGTGCCAGCAGCCCGGTCGGGATTAGCACAGATACGCAGTATTTT
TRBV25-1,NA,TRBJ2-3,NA,CASSELGYSTDTQYF,TGTGCCAGCAGTGAATTGGGATATAGCACAGATACGCAGTATTTT
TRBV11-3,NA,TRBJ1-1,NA,CASSLGSRNTEAFF,TGTGCCAGCAGCTTGGGTTCGCGGAACACTGAAGCTTTCTTT
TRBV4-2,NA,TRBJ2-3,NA,CASSQVSSGTDTQYF,TGTGCCAGCAGCCAAGTGTCCTCTGGCACAGATACGCAGTATTTT
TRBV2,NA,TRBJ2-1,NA,CASSGDNEQFF,TGTGCCAGCAGTGGAGACAATGAGCAGTTCTTC
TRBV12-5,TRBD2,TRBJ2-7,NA,CASGLVRSSGIYEQYF,TGTGCTAGTGGTTTGGTAAGATCTAGCGGAATCTACGAGCAGTACTTC
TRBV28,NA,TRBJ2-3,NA,CASSPTGTDTQYF,TGTGCCAGCAGTCCTACAGGCACAGATACGCAGTATTTT
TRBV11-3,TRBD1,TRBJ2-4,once,CASSPGQGRAKNIQYF,TGTGCCAGCAGCCCAGGACAGGGCAGGGCCAAAAACATTCAGTACTTC
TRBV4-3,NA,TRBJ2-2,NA,CASSQDFSGYDTGELFF,TGCGCCAGCAGCCAAGATTTCTCGGGGTACGACACCGGGGAGCTGTTTTTT
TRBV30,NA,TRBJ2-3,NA,CAWSRGTDTQYF,TGTGCCTGGAGTCGGGGCACAGATACGCAGTATTTT
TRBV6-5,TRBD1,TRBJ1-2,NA,CASNLRGTGAPDTF,TGTGCCAGCAATCTAAGAGGGACAGGGGCTCCAGACACCTTC
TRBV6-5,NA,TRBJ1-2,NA,CASGAGIGYTF,TGTGCCAGCGGGGCCGGGATTGGCTACACCTTC
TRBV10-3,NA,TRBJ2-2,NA,CATGPGAGELFF,TGTGCCACCGGACCGGGGGCCGGGGAGCTGTTTTTT
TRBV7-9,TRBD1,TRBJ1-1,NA,CASSFAGTANTEAFF,TGTGCCAGCAGCTTCGCCGGGACAGCGAACACTGAAGCTTTCTTT
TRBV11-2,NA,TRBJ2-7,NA,CASSSAVRRSFAYEQYF,TGTGCCAGCAGCTCCGCGGTCCGACGATCCTTTGCCTACGAGCAGTACTTC
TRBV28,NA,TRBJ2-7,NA,CASSFASHRRRQYF,TGTGCCAGCAGTTTTGCGTCTCACAGACGAAGGCAGTACTTC
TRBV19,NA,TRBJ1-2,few,CASRSTGGGDDGYTF,TGTGCCAGTAGATCTACCGGAGGGGGGGATGATGGCTACACCTTC
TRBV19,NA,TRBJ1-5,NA,CASSYRGQPQHF,TGTGCCAGTAGTTATCGGGGCCAGCCCCAGCATTTT
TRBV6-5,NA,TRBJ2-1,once,CASSLLWLGEQFF,TGTGCCAGCAGCCTACTGTGGCTTGGTGAGCAGTTCTTC
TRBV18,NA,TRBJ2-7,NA,CASQVRGGRTEQYF,TGTGCCTCCCAAGTAAGGGGGGGCCGCACCGAGCAGTACTTC
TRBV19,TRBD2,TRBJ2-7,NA,CASSIVGDYPGEQYF,TGTGCCAGTAGTATAGTTGGGGACTACCCAGGCGAGCAGTACTTC
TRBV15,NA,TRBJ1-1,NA,CATTGEDPDTEAFF,TGTGCCACCACTGGGGAGGACCCGGATACTGAAGCTTTCTTT